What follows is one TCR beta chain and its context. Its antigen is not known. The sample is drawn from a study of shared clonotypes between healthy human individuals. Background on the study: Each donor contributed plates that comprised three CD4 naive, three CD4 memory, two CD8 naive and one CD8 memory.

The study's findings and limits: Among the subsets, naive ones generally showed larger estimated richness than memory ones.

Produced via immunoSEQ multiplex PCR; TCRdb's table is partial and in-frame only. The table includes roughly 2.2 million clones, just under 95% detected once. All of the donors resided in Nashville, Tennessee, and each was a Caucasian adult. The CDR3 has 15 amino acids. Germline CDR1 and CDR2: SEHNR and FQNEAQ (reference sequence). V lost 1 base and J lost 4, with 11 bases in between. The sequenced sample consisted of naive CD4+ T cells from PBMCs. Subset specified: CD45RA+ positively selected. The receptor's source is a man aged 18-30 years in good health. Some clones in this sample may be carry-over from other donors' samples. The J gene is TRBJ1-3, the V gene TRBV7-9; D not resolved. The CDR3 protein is CASSLESGRGNTIYF. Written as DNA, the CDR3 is TGTGCCAGCAGCTTAGAGTCTGGGCGCGGAAACACCATATATTTT.